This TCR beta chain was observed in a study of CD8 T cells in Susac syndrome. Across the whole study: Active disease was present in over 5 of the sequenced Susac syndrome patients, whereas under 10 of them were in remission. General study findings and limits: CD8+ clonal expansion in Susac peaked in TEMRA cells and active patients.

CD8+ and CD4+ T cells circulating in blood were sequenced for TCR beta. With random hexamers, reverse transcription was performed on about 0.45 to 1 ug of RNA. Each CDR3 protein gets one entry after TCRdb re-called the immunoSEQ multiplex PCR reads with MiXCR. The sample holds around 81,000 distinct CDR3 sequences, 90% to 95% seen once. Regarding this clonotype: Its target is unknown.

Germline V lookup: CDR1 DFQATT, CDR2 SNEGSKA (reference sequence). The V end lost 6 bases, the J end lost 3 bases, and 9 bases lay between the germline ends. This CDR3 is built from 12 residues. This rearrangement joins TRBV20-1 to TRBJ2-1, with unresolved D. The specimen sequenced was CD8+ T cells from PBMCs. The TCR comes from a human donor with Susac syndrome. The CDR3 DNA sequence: TGCAGTGCAACGGACGGCTACAATGAGCAGTTCTTC. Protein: CSATDGYNEQFF.